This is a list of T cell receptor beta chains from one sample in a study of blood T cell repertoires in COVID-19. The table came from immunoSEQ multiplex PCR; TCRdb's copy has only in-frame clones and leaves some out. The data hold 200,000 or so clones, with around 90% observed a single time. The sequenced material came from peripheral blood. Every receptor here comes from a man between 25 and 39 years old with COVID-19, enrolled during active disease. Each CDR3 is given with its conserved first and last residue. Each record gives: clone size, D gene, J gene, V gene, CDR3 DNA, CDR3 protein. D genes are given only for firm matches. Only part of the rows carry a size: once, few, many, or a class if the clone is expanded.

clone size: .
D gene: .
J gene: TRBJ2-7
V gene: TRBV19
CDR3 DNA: TGTGCCAGTAGTATGAGGACAGACTCCTACGAGCAGTACTTC
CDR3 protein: CASSMRTDSYEQYF

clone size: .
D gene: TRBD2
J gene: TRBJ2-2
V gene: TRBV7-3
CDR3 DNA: TGTGCCAGCAGCTTAACTAGCGGGGTCGCGAACACCGGGGAGCTGTTTTTT
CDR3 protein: CASSLTSGVANTGELFF

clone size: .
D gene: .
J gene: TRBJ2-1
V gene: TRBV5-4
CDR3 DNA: TGTGCCAGCAGCTCGGACTTAGGCTCCTACAATGAGCAGTTCTTC
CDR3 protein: CASSSDLGSYNEQFF

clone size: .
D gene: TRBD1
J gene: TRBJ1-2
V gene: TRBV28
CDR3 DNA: TGTGCCAGCAGTTCAGCCGGGACAGGGAACTATGGCTACACCTTC
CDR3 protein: CASSSAGTGNYGYTF

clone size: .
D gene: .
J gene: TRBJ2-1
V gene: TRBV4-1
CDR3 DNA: TGCGCCAGCAGCCAAGAGGTGGGGCAGGGGAACTACAATGAGCAGTTCTTC
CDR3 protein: CASSQEVGQGNYNEQFF

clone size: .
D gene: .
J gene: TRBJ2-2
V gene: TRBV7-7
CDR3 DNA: TGTGCCAGCAGCTTAGTAGTCGTACAGGGAAAAACCGGGGAGCTGTTTTTT
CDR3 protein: CASSLVVVQGKTGELFF

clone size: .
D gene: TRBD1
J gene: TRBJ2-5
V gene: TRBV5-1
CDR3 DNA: TGCGCCAGCAGCATGGGACAGAACCAAGAGACCCAGTACTTC
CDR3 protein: CASSMGQNQETQYF

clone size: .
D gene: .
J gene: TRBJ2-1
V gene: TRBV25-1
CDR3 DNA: TGTGCCAGCAGTGAGTTACAGGGAAGCTACAATGAGCAGTTCTTC
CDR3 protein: CASSELQGSYNEQFF

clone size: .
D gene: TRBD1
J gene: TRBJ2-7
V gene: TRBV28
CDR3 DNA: TGTGCCAGCAGTCGGGACAGGGTTCCCTACGAGCAGTACTTC
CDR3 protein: CASSRDRVPYEQYF

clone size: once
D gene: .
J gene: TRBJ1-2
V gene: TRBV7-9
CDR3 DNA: TGTGCCAGCAGACCACCGGGTGGGGAGGAACCCAACTATGGCTACACCTTC
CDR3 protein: CASRPPGGEEPNYGYTF

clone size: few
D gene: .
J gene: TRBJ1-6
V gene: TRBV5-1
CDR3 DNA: TGCGCCAGCAGCTCTCGGGATTTGTATAATTCACCCCTCCACTTT
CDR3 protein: CASSSRDLYNSPLHF

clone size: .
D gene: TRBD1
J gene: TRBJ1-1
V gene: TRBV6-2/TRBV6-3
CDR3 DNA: TGTGCCAGCAGTCCGTGGACAGGGATGTTTTCTGAAGCTTTCTTT
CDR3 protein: CASSPWTGMFSEAFF

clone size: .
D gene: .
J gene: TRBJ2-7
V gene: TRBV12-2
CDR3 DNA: TGTGCAAGTCGCTTCTGTCGCAGGGGGCCCACGGGCTCCTACGAGCAGTACTTC
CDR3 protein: CASRFCRRGPTGSYEQYF

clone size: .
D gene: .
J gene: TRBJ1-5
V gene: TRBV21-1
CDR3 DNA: TGTGCACAAGAGACAGGGAAAATTGGCAATCAGCCCCAGCATTTT
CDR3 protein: CAQETGKIGNQPQHF

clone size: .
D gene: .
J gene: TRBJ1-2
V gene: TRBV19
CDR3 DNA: TGTGCCAGTAGTATCAGTAGTACGGGGGGCTATGGCTACACCTTC
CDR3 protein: CASSISSTGGYGYTF

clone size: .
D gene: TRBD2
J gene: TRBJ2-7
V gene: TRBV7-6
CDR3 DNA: TGTGCCAGCAGCTTAGCCGTCCCGGGACTAGCGGGGGGCCATAAATTCTACGAGCAGTACTTC
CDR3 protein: CASSLAVPGLAGGHKFYEQYF

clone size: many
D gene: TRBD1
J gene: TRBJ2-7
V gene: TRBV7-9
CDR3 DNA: TGTGCCAGCAGGGAAACAGGGGCGCCGTACGAGCAGTACTTC
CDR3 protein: CASRETGAPYEQYF

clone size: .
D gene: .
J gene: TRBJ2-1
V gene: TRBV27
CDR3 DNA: TGTGCCAGCAGTCTCCCGGGTGCACACTCCTACAATGAGCAGTTCTTC
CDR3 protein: CASSLPGAHSYNEQFF